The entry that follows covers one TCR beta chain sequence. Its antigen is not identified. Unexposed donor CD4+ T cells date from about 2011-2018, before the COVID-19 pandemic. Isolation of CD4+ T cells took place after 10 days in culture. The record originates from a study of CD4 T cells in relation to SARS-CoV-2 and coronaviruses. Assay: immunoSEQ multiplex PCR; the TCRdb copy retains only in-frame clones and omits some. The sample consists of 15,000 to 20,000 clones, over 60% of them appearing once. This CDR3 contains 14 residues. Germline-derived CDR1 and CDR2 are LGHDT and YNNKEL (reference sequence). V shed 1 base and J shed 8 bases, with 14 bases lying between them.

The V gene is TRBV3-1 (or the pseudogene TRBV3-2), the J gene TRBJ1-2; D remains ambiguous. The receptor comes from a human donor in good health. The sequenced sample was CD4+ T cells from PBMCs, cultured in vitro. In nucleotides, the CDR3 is TGTGCCAGCAGCCAAGTTTTACGGGAATCCGGCTACACCTTC. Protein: CASSQVLRESGYTF.